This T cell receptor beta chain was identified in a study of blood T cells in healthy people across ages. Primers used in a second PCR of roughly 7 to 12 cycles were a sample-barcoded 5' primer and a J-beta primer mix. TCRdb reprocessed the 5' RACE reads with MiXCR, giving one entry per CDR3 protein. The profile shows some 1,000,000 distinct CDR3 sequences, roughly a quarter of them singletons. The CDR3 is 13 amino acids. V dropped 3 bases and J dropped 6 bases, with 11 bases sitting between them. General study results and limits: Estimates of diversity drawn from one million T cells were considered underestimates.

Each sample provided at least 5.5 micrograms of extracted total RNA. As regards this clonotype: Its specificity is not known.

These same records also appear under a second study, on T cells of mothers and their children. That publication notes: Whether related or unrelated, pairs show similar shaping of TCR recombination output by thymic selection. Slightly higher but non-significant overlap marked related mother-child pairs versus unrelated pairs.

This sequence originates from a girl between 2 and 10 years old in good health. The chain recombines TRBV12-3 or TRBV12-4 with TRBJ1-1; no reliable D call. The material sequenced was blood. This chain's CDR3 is CASSFSERAEAFF. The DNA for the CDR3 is TGTGCCAGCAGTTTCTCGGAGAGGGCTGAAGCTTTCTTT.